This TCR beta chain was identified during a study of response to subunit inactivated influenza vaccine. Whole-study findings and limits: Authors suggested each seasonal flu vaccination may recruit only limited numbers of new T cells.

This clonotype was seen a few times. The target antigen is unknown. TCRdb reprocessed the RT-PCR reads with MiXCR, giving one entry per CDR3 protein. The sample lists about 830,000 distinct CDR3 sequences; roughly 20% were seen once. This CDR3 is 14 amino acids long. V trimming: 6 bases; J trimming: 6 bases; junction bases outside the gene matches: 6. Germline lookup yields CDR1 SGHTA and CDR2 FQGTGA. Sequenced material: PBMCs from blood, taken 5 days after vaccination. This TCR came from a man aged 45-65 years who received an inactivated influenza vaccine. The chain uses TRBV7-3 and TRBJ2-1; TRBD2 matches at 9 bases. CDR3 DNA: TGTGCCAGCAGTGCTAGCGGGACCGCCAATGAGCAGTTCTTC. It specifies CASSASGTANEQFF. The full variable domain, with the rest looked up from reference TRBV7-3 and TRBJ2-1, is GAGVSQTPSNKVTEKGKYVELRCDPISGHTALYWYRQSLGQGPEFLIYFQGTGAADDSGLPNDRFFAVRPEGSVSTLKIQRTERGDSAVYLCASSASGTANEQFFGPGTRLTVL.